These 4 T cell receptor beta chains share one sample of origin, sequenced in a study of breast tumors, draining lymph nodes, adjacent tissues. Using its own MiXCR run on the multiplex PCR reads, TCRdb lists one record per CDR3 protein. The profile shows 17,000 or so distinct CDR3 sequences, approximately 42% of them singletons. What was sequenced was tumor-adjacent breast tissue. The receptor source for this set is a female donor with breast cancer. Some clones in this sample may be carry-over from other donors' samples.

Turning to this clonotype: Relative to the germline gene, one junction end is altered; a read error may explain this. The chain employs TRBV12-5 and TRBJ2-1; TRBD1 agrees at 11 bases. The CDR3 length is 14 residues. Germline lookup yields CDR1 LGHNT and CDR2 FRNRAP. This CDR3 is CASSPGQGDNEQFF. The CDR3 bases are TGCGCCAGCAGCCCGGGACAGGGGGACAATGAGCAGTTCTTC.

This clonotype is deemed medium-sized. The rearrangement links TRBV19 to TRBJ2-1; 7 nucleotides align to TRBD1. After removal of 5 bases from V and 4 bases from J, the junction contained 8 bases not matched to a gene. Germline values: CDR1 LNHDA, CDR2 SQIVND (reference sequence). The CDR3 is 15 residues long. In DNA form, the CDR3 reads TGTGCCAGTAGTGATCTCGGGACAGATTACAATGAGCAGTTCTTC. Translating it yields CASSDLGTDYNEQFF.

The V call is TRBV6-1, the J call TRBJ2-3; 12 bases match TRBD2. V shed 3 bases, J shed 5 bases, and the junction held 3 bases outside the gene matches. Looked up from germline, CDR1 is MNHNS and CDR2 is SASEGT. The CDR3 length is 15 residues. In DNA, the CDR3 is TGTGCCAGCAGTGATTCGGGACTAGCGGGAGATACGCAGTATTTT. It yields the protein CASSDSGLAGDTQYF.

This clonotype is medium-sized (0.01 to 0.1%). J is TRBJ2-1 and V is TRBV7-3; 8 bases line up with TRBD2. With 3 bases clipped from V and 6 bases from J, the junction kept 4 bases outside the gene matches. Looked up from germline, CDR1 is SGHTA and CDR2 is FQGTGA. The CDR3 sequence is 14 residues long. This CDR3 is CASSFAGTSNEQFF. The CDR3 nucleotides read TGTGCCAGCAGCTTCGCCGGGACTAGCAATGAGCAGTTCTTC.